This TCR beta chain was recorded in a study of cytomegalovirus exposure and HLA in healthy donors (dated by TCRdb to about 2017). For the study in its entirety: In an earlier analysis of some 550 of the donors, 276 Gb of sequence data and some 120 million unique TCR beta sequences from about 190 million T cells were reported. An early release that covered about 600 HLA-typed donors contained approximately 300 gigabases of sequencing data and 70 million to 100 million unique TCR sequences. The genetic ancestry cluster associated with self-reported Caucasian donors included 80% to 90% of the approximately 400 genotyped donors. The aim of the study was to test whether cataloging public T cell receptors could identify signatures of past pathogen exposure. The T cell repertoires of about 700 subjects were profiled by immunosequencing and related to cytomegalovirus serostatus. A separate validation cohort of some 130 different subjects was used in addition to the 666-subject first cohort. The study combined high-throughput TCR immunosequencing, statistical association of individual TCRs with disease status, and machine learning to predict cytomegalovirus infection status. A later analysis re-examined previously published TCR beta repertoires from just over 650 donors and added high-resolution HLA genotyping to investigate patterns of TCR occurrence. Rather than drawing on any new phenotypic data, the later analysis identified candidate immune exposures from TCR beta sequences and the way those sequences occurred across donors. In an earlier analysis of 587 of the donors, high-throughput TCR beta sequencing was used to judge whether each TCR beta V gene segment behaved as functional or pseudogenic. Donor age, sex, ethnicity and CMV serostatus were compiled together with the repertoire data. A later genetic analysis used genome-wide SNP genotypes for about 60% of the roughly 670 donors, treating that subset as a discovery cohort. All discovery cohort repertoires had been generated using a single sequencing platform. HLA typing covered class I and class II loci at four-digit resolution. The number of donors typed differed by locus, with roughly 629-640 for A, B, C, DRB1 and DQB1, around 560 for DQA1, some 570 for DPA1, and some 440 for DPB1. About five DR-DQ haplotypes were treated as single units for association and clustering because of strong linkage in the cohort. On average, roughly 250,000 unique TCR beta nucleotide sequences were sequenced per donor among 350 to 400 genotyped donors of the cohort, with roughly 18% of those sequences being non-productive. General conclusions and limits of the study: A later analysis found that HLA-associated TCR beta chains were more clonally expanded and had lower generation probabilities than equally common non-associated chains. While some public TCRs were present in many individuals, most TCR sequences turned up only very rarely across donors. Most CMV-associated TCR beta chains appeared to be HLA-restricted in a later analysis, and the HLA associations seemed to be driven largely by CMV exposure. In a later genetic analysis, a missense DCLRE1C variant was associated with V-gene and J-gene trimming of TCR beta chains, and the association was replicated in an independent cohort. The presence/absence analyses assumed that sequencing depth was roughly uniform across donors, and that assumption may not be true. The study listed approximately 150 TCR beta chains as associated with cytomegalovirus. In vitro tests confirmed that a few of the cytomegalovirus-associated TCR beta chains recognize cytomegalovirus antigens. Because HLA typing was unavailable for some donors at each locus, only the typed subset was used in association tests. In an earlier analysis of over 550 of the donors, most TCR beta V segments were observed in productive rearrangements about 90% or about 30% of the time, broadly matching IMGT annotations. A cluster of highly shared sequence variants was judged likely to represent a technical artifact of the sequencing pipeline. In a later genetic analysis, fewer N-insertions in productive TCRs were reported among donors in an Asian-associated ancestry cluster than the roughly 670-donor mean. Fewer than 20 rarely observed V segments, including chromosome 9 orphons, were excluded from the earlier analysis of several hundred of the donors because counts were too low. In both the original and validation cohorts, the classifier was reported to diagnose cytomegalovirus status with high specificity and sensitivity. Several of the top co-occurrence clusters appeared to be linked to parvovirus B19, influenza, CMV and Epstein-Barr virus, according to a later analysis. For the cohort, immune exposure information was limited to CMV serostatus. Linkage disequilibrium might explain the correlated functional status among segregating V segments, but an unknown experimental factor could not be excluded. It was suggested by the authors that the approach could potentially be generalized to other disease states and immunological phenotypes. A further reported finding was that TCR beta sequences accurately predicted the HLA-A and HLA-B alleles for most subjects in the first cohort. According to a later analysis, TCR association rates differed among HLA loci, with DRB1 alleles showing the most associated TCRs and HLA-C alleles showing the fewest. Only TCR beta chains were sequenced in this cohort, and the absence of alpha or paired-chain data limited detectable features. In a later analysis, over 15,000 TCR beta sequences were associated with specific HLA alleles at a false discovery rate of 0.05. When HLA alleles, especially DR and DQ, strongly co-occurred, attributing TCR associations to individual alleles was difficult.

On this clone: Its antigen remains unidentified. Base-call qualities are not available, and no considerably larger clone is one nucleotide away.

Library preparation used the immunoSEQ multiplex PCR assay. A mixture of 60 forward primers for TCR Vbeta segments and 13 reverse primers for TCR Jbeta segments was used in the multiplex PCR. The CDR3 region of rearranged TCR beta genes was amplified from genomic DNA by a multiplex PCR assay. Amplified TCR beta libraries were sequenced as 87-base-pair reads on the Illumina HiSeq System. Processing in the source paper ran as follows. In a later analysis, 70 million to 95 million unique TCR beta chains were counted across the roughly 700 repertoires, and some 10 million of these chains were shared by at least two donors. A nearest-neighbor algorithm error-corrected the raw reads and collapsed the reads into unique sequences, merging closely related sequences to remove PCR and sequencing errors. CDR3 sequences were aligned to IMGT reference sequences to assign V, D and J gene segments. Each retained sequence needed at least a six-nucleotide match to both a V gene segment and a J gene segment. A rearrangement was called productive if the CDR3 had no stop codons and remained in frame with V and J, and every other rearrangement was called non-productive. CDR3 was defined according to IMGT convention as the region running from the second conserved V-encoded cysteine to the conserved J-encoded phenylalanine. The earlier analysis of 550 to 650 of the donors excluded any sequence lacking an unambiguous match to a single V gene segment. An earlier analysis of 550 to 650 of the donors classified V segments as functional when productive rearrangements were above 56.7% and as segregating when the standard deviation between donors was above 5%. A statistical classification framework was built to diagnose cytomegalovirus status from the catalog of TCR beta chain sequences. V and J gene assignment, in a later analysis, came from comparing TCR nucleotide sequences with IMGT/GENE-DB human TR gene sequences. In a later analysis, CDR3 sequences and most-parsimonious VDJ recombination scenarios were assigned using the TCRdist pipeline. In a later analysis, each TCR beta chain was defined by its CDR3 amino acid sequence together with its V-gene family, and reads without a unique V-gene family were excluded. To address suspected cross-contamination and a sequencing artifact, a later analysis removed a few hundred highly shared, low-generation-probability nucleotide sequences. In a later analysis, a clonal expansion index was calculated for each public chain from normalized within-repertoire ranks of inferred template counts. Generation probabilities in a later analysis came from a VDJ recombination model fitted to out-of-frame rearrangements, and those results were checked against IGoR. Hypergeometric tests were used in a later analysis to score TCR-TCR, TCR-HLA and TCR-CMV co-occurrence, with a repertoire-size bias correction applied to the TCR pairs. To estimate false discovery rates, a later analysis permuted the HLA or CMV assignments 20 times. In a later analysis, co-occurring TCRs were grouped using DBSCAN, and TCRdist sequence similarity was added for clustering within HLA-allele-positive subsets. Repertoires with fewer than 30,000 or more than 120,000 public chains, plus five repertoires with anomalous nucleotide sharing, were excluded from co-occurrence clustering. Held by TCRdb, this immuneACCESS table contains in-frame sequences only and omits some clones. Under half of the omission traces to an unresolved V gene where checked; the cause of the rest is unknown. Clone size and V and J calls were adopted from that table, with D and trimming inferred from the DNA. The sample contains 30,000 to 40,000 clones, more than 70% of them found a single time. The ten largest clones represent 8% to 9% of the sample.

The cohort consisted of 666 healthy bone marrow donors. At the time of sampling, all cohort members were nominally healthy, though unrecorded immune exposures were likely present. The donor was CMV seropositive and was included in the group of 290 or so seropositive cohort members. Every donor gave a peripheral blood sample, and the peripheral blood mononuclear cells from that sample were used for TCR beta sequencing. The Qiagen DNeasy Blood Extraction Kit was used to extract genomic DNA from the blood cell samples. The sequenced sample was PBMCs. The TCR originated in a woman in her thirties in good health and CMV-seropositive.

The nucleotides are TGTGCCAGCAGCTTAGGACTAGCGGGGGGTGGCGACGAGCAGTACTTC. Its product reads: CASSLGLAGGGDEQYF. The rearrangement joined TRBV7-2 to TRBJ2-7; 13 middle bases align to TRBD2. Taken from the germline V gene, the CDR1 and CDR2 loops are SGHTA and FQGNSA. The CDR3 goes from the cysteine to the phenylalanine over 16 residues. Only the CDR3 DNA is retained, 48 bases long and in frame from the first base. V ends up 1 base short and J 5 bases short, with an unmatched junction base count of 5. Supplemented by the reference TRBV7-2 and TRBJ2-7 proteins around the CDR3, the complete variable domain is GAGVSQSPSNKVTEKGKDVELRCDPISGHTALYWYRQSLGQGLEFLIYFQGNSAPDKSGLPSDRFSAERTGGSVSTLTIQRTQQEDSAVYLCASSLGLAGGGDEQYFGPGTRLTVT.